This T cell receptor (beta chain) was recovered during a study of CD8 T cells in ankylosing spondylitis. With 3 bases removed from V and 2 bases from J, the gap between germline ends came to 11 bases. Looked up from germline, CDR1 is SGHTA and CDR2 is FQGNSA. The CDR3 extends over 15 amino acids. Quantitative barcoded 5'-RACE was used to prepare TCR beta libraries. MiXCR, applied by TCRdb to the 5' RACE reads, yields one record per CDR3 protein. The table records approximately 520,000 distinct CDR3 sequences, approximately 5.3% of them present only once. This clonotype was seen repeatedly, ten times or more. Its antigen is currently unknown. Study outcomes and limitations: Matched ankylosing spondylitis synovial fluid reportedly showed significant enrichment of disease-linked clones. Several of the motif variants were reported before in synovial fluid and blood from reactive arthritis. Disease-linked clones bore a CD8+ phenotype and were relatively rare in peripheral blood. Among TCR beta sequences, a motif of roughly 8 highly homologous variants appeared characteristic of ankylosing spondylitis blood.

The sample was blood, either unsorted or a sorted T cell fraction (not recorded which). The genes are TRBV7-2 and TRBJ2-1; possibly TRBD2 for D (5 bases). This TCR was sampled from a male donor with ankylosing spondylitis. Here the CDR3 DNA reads TGTGCCAGCAGCTTTACGAGCGGACCCTACAATGAGCAGTTCTTC. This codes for CASSFTSGPYNEQFF.